This T cell receptor beta chain was sequenced for a study of T cells in Graves' hyperthyroidism and ophthalmopathy. Overall study results and limits: Blood also held most thyroid clonotypes expanded beyond 0.001. In simple terms, a model built on 13 V-J features told ophthalmopathy apart from stable hyperthyroidism.

Using RNA transcripts as the source, TCR beta CDR3 regions were amplified. The TCR CDR3 was amplified in a first-round RT-PCR using the HTBI primer set. TCRdb used MiXCR to reprocess the multiplex PCR reads, holding one entry per CDR3 protein. The table has approximately 590,000 distinct CDR3 sequences, more than 45% seen once. Patients between 18 and 65 years old had hyperthyroidism, newly diagnosed and lasting under 2 months. Diagnoses used clinical symptoms, serum thyroxine and TRAb, thyroid ultrasound and orbital computed tomography. Germline V gene data show CDR1 as SGHTA and CDR2 as FQGTGA. The V gene lost 8 bases and the J gene lost 1 base, with 11 bases spanning the gap. The CDR3 totals 13 residues. With respect to this clonotype: No antigen is known for it. Since a much larger clone is just one base distant, this may be a read error.

The V gene is TRBV7-3, the J gene TRBJ1-1, with D uncertain. This TCR derives from a woman between 18 and 29 years old with Graves' hyperthyroidism. Sequencing input: peripheral blood or thyroid tissue (not recorded which). The CDR3 loop is CASHEQANTEAFF. The CDR3 DNA reads TGTGCCAGCCACGAACAAGCGAACACTGAAGCTTTCTTT.